The sequence of this T cell receptor beta chain was determined in a study of beta chain features in type 1 diabetes. Study-wide context: Cell yields, age and gender were similar between patients and healthy donors.

TCRB transcripts that were expressed got sequenced, as all of the isolated RNA had been reverse transcribed. Here immunoSEQ multiplex PCR was the method, and the copy in TCRdb shows in-frame clones only, minus some. The sample records roughly 350,000 clones, over 8.5% being singletons. Concerning this clone itself: Its antigen is undetermined.

Study-wide results and limits: Researchers report that Type 1 diabetes patients had moderately but significantly shorter TCRB CDR3s across all four CD4+ subsets. PCR may have favored shorter templates equally in patients and controls.

V was pared by 4 bases and J by 0 bases, with 10 bases between. The CDR3 sequence is 15 residues long. In germline, CDR1 is MNHEY, CDR2 SVGAGI. Stem cell-like memory, regulatory, central memory and naive CD4+ cells were sorted via CD45RO/CCR7/CD25/CD127/CD95/CD27. Over 95% purity was reached by all sorted populations. Sequenced sample: central memory CD4+ T cells from blood. The sequence derives from a man aged 25 to 40 with type 1 diabetes. This chain links TRBV6-5 with TRBJ2-4; D unclear. CDR3 loop: CASSFLPLAKNIQYF. The CDR3 DNA sequence: TGTGCCAGCAGTTTCCTACCACTAGCCAAAAACATTCAGTACTTC.